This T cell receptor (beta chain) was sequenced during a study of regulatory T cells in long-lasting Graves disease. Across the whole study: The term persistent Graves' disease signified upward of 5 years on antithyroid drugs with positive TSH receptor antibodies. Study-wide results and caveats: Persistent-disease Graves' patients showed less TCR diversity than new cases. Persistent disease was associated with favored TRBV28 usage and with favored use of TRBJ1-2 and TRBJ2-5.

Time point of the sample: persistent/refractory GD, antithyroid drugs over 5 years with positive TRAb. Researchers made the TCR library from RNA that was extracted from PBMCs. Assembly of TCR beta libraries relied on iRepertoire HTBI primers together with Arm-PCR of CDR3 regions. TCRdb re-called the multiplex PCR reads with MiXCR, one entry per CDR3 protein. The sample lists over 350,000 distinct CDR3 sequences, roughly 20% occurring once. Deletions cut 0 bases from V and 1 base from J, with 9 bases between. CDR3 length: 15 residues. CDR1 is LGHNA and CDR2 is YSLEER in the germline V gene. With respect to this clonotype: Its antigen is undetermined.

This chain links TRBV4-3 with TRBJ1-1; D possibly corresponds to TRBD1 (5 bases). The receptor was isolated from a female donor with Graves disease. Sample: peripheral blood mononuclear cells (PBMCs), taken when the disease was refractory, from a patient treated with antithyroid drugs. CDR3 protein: CASSQDLTENTEAFF. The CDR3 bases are TGCGCCAGCAGCCAAGATCTGACAGAGAACACTGAAGCTTTCTTT.